Below are 27 T cell receptor beta chains sequenced from a single sample in a study of blood T cell repertoires in COVID-19. The table came from immunoSEQ multiplex PCR; TCRdb's copy has only in-frame clones and leaves some out. This sample yields roughly 130,000 clones, of which roughly 80% are seen a single time; approximately 2% belongs to the top ten. Sequenced input: peripheral blood. The receptors were gathered from a man in his 70s with acute or convalescent COVID-19.

The chain has TRBV6-4 and TRBJ2-1; 11 positions match TRBD2. V gave up 0 bases and J gave up 4 bases; unmatched junction bases: 5. The length of the CDR3 is 17 residues. Germline CDR1 is MRHNA and CDR2 is SNTAGT. The CDR3 here is CASSDSKTSGGYNEQFF. In DNA, the CDR3 is TGTGCCAGCAGTGACTCGAAAACTAGCGGGGGATACAATGAGCAGTTCTTC.

The chain has TRBV12-3 or TRBV12-4 and TRBJ2-1; D is undetermined. The V end lost 10 bases, the J end lost 0 bases, and 10 bases lay between the germline ends. This CDR3 spans 13 amino acids. Written as DNA, the CDR3 is TGTGCCACGACGAGGAGCTCCTACAATGAGCAGTTCTTC. It codes for CATTRSSYNEQFF.

The chain has TRBV24-1 and TRBJ2-3; 8 bases fit TRBD1. The CDR3 length is 16 residues. J was trimmed by 0 bases and V by 10 bases; bases with no gene match: 11. Per the germline V gene, CDR1 is KGHDR and CDR2 is SFDVKD. CDR3: CATSAHGTGSTDTQYF. The CDR3 region has the DNA TGTGCCACTTCCGCCCACGGGACAGGCAGCACAGATACGCAGTATTTT.

The chain uses TRBV5-1 and TRBJ2-1; 8 bases map to TRBD2. CDR3 length equals 16 residues. CDR1 and CDR2 (germline): SGHRS, YFSETQ. With 0 bases clipped from V and 0 bases from J, the junction kept 2 bases outside the gene matches. The CDR3 sequence: CASSLAGTSSYNEQFF. For the CDR3, the DNA is TGCGCCAGCAGCTTGGCCGGGACTAGCTCCTACAATGAGCAGTTCTTC. Complete variable domain (other parts from reference TRBV5-1 and TRBJ2-1): KAGVTQTPRYLIKTRGQQVTLSCSPISGHRSVSWYQQTPGQGLQFLFEYFSETQRNKGNFPGRFSGRQFSNSRSEMNVSTLELGDSALYLCASSLAGTSSYNEQFFGPGTRLTVL.

The rearrangement joins TRBV5-1 to TRBJ2-7; 8 bases are shared with TRBD1. Germline-derived CDR1 and CDR2 are SGHRS and YFSETQ. This CDR3 is 15 amino acids long. Trimming took 2 bases from V and 0 from J; bases not matched to a gene: 4. CDR3 in amino acids: CASSFRGQASYEQYF. CDR3 nucleotides: TGCGCCAGCAGCTTTAGGGGACAGGCCTCCTACGAGCAGTACTTC.

As DNA, the CDR3 is TGCAGTGCTAGTAACAGGGCCAGCGCAACTCAGCCCCAGCATTTT. Encoded protein: CSASNRASATQPQHF. The chain links TRBV20-1 to TRBJ1-5, with D possibly being TRBD1 (6 bases). V lost 3 bases, J lost 6 bases, and 18 bases lay in between. Germline CDR1 reads DFQATT; CDR2 reads SNEGSKA (reference sequence). The CDR3 loop spans 15 amino acids.

This chain joins TRBV28 and TRBJ1-6, with 7 positions matching TRBD1. Germline lookup yields CDR1 MDHEN and CDR2 SYDVKM. V gave up 4 bases and J gave up 0 bases; unmatched junction bases: 9. The CDR3 has 18 residues. The CDR3 protein is CASSYPPGGGSYNSPLHF. The CDR3, as DNA: TGTGCCAGCAGTTACCCCCCAGGGGGAGGCTCCTATAATTCACCCCTCCACTTT.

The chain links TRBV5-1 to TRBJ2-7; 9 bases map to TRBD1. The CDR3 has 14 residues. Germline-derived CDR1 and CDR2 are SGHRS and YFSETQ. With 0 bases clipped from V and 6 bases from J, the junction kept 4 bases outside the gene matches. The CDR3 is CASSLGTGDGEQYF. The CDR3 bases are TGCGCCAGCAGCTTGGGGACAGGGGACGGCGAGCAGTACTTC.

This clone appeared a few times. The chain employs TRBV28 and TRBJ1-4; the D is unclear. The V and J ends lost 4 bases and 6 bases respectively, with 15 bases between them. CDR1 is MDHEN and CDR2 is SYDVKM in the germline V gene. CDR3 length: 15 residues. The CDR3 sequence is CASSYPGVSDEKLFF. As DNA, the CDR3 is TGTGCCAGCAGTTATCCTGGAGTTTCGGATGAAAAACTGTTTTTT.

The chain joins TRBV2 to TRBJ2-3; the match to TRBD2 covers 8 bases. Germline-derived CDR1 and CDR2 are SNHLY and FYNNEI. This CDR3 spans 15 amino acids. Unmatched junction bases numbered 4, after V lost 3 bases and J lost 2 bases. CDR3 in amino acids: CASSEVLAVTDTQYF. The CDR3 region has the DNA TGTGCCAGCAGTGAGGTACTAGCGGTCACAGATACGCAGTATTTT.

V usage is TRBV3-1 (or the pseudogene TRBV3-2) and J usage is TRBJ1-2, with a tentative D call TRBD1 (6 bases). CDR3 size: 15 residues. Germline CDR1 reads LGHDT; CDR2 reads YNNKEL (reference sequence). Deletions cut 1 base from V and 2 bases from J, with 11 bases between. The CDR3 coding sequence is TGTGCCAGCAGCCAAGTGCGGGGGGCGAACTATGGCTACACCTTC. Residues: CASSQVRGANYGYTF.

The V gene is TRBV15, the J gene TRBJ2-1, with 10 bases aligning to TRBD1. This CDR3 has 16 amino acids. The V gene end was trimmed by 0 bases and the J gene end by 9 bases; junction bases not matched to a gene: 8. Germline CDR1 reads LNHNV; CDR2 reads YYDKDF (reference sequence). The CDR3 is CATSRDRGQGPIEQFF. The CDR3 nucleotides read TGTGCCACCAGCAGAGATAGGGGACAGGGGCCAATTGAGCAGTTCTTC.

The chain is built from TRBV19 and TRBJ2-7; 7 bases map to TRBD1. The germline V gene has CDR1 LNHDA and CDR2 SQIVND (reference sequence). This CDR3 is 16 amino acids long. V gave up 9 bases and J gave up 2 bases; unmatched junction bases: 16. This CDR3 is CASNQHDRDSPYEQYF. The CDR3 DNA sequence: TGTGCCAGCAACCAACATGACCGGGACAGTCCCTACGAGCAGTACTTC. Full variable domain (missing parts from reference TRBV19 and TRBJ2-7): DGGITQSPKYLFRKEGQNVTLSCEQNLNHDAMYWYRQDPGQGLRLIYYSQIVNDFQKGDIAEGYSVSREKKESFPLTVTSAQKNPTAFYLCASNQHDRDSPYEQYFGPGTRLTVT.

Note on this clone: The junction differs from germline at one of its ends, possibly a read error. This sequence joins TRBV3-1 (or the pseudogene TRBV3-2) and TRBJ2-5, with 9 bases aligning to TRBD2. This CDR3 is built from 16 residues. The V gene's germline CDR1 is LGHDT and CDR2 YNNKEL (reference sequence). CDR3 in amino acids: CASSRNGAGGQVTQYF. CDR3 nucleotides: TGTGCCAGCAGCCGGAATGGGGCGGGGGGGCAAGTGACCCAGTACTTC.

This chain connects TRBV3-1 (or the pseudogene TRBV3-2) to TRBJ2-3, with 8 bases fitting TRBD2. The J segment lost 0 bases and the V segment lost 5 bases, leaving 13 bases of the junction unmatched. This CDR3 has 18 residues. Germline values: CDR1 LGHDT, CDR2 YNNKEL (reference sequence). DNA of the CDR3: TGTGCCAGCAGCAAGCGGGGGACGACGGGGTCTAGCACAGATACGCAGTATTTT. Translation gives CASSKRGTTGSSTDTQYF.

The V call is TRBV28, the J call TRBJ1-2; weak D call: TRBD1 (6 bases). Trimming stripped 6 bases from V and 2 bases from J, with 10 bases between. Per the germline V gene, CDR1 is MDHEN and CDR2 is SYDVKM. The CDR3 totals 13 residues. This chain's CDR3 is CASRLGTNYGYTF. The CDR3 DNA is TGTGCCAGCAGACTTGGGACAAACTATGGCTACACCTTC.

This clone was observed a handful of times. The J gene is TRBJ1-2, the V gene TRBV12-5; D possibly corresponds to TRBD1 (5 bases). The length of the CDR3 is 16 residues. CDR1 is LGHNT, CDR2 FRNRAP, per germline. Between the trimmed V and J ends, which lost 4 bases and 5 bases, there was a span of 20 bases. The CDR3 protein is CASGSTDRHRTYGYTF. DNA of the CDR3: TGTGCTAGTGGTTCGACAGACAGACATAGAACTTATGGCTACACCTTC.

J is TRBJ2-2 and V is TRBV5-1; D uncertain. V was clipped by 1 base and J by 4 bases, with 8 bases between them. CDR1 and CDR2 from the germline V gene are SGHRS and YFSETQ. This CDR3 is built from 14 residues. Written as DNA, the CDR3 is TGCGCCAGCAGCTTGATTATCGGCACCGGGGAGCTGTTTTTT. Translated: CASSLIIGTGELFF.

V usage is TRBV2 and J usage is TRBJ2-5; weak D call: TRBD1 (5 bases). The CDR3 sequence is 13 residues long. V lost 7 bases, J lost 4 bases, and 13 bases lay in between. The germline V gene encodes CDR1 SNHLY and CDR2 FYNNEI. The CDR3 DNA sequence: TGTGCCAGCAAGCGAGACAGCGTAGAGACCCAGTACTTC. Encoded protein: CASKRDSVETQYF.

The rearrangement links TRBV3-1 (or the pseudogene TRBV3-2) to TRBJ1-4; D is undetermined. Trimming stripped 6 bases from V and 7 bases from J, with 15 bases between. Germline values: CDR1 LGHDT, CDR2 YNNKEL (reference sequence). CDR3 length: 14 amino acids. The CDR3 DNA reads TGTGCCAGCAGTTACCGGGGTTCGGGTGAAAAACTGTTTTTT. Protein: CASSYRGSGEKLFF.

In its sample, this clone was seen once. V and J are TRBV25-1 and TRBJ2-2, with D perhaps TRBD2 (5 bases). V was clipped by 3 bases and J by 7 bases, with 18 bases between them. The CDR3 has 16 amino acids. CDR1 is MGHDK and CDR2 is SYGVNS in the germline V gene. The DNA for the CDR3 is TGTGCCAGCAGTGAGGCGGCCGGGAATTGGGGCGGGGAGCTGTTTTTT. Its protein is CASSEAAGNWGGELFF.

The chain recombines TRBV5-1 with TRBJ1-4, with D unresolved. The CDR3 loop spans 16 amino acids. Germline values: CDR1 SGHRS, CDR2 YFSETQ. V lost 0 bases to trimming and J lost 0 bases, with 9 bases between them. The CDR3 DNA reads TGCGCCAGCAGCTTGGGACCGCTAGCAACTAATGAAAAACTGTTTTTT. Encoded protein: CASSLGPLATNEKLFF.

The chain joins TRBV5-1 to TRBJ2-3; 11 nucleotides match TRBD2. Germline-derived CDR1 and CDR2 are SGHRS and YFSETQ. The trim removed 7 bases at V and 3 bases at J, leaving 7 bases unmatched. The CDR3 extends over 15 amino acids. Here the CDR3 DNA reads TGCGCCAGCGAACTAGCGGGGGCCAGAACAGATACGCAGTATTTT. It specifies CASELAGARTDTQYF.

The rearrangement links TRBV6-1 to TRBJ1-1; D is uncertain. V was pared by 1 base and J by 0 bases, with 9 bases between. Germline V CDR1 and CDR2: MNHNS, SASEGT. This CDR3 is 15 amino acids long. CDR3 loop: CASSEVASMNTEAFF. The CDR3 DNA sequence: TGTGCCAGCAGTGAAGTAGCCTCCATGAACACTGAAGCTTTCTTT.

A single count supports this clone. The chain links TRBV5-4 to TRBJ2-1, with 9 bases lining up with TRBD2. The CDR3 has 15 amino acids. V lost 4 bases, J lost 9 bases, and 11 bases stayed unmatched. Germline loops: CDR1 SGHNT, CDR2 YYREEE (reference sequence). The CDR3 here is CASSQGRGGPGEQFF. CDR3 nucleotides: TGTGCCAGCAGCCAGGGGCGGGGGGGCCCGGGTGAGCAGTTCTTC. Full variable domain (remainder filled in from reference TRBV5-4 and TRBJ2-1): ETGVTQSPTHLIKTRGQQVTLRCSSQSGHNTVSWYQQALGQGPQFIFQYYREEENGRGNFPPRFSGLQFPNYSSELNVNALELDDSALYLCASSQGRGGPGEQFFGPGTRLTVL.

The chain carries TRBV3-1 (or the pseudogene TRBV3-2) and TRBJ2-2; 8 bases map to TRBD1. Trimming took 4 bases from V and 4 from J; bases not matched to a gene: 8. The germline V gene has CDR1 LGHDT and CDR2 YNNKEL (reference sequence). The CDR3 covers 16 residues. The CDR3 nucleotides are TGTGCCAGCAGCCTCCTTGGACAGGGTGGCACCGGGGAGCTGTTTTTT. Amino acid sequence: CASSLLGQGGTGELFF.

The chain employs TRBV11-2 and TRBJ1-1; a weak D match, TRBD1 (5 bases). The CDR3 runs to 14 residues. With 1 base removed from V and 2 bases from J, the gap between germline ends came to 8 bases. Per germline, CDR1 SGHAT and CDR2 FQNNGV. CDR3: CASSLVGGNTEAFF. CDR3 DNA sequence: TGTGCCAGCAGCTTAGTGGGGGGAAACACTGAAGCTTTCTTT. Drawing the rest from reference TRBV11-2 and TRBJ1-1, the complete variable domain is EAGVAQSPRYKIIEKRQSVAFWCNPISGHATLYWYQQILGQGPKLLIQFQNNGVVDDSQLPKDRFSAERLKGVDSTLKIQPAKLEDSAVYLCASSLVGGNTEAFFGQGTRLTVV.